What follows are 23 T cell receptor beta chains derived from one specimen sequenced in a study of blood T cell repertoires in COVID-19 (dated by TCRdb to between 2020 and 2021). Preparation of the library involved the immunoSEQ multiplex PCR assay. In TCRdb, the immuneACCESS table is reduced to in-frame sequences with V and J assigned. These tables do not hold every clone; where another copy was compared, an unresolved V gene accounts for under half, and the others remain unexplained. This sample lists about 69,000 clones; roughly 79% were detected once. 16% of the sample belongs to the ten largest clones. The sample was peripheral blood. The receptors shown here come from a man aged 55-75 years with acute or convalescent COVID-19.

The rearrangement links TRBV11-2 to TRBJ1-2; 7 bases agree with TRBD1. Trimming cost V 0 bases and J 4 bases; bases outside gene matches: 8. CDR1 and CDR2 from the germline V gene are SGHAT and FQNNGV. The CDR3 has 16 amino acids. DNA of the CDR3: TGTGCCAGCAGCTTAGAGTGGGGGAGACAGGGCTATGGCTACACCTTC. The encoded protein is CASSLEWGRQGYGYTF.

The V call is TRBV19, the J call TRBJ1-1; TRBD1 matches at 9 bases. The ends lost 7 bases at V and 7 bases at J; junction bases unmatched: 13. CDR1 LNHDA and CDR2 SQIVND come from the germline V gene (reference sequence). This CDR3 has 15 residues. The CDR3 sequence is CASTQQGARFDEAFF. CDR3 DNA: TGTGCCAGTACCCAACAGGGGGCGCGTTTCGATGAAGCTTTCTTT.

The CDR3 DNA follows: TGTGCCAGCTCACCGAACACCCCTAATGAAAAACTGTTTTTT. It codes for CASSPNTPNEKLFF. The chain joins TRBV18 to TRBJ1-4; no firm D call. CDR1 and CDR2 (germline): KGHSH, LQKENI. This CDR3 is built from 14 residues. The V and J ends lost 3 bases and 3 bases respectively, with 8 bases between them.

The sample holds one count of this clone. The chain recombines TRBV7-9 with TRBJ1-6; TRBD1 matches at 9 bases. Germline V gives CDR1 SEHNR, CDR2 FQNEAQ (reference sequence). Trimming removed 1 base from V and 7 bases from J; junction bases left unmatched: 5. The CDR3 contains 16 residues. CDR3 residues: CASSLGEDRGNSPLHF. For the CDR3, the DNA is TGTGCCAGCAGCTTAGGGGAGGACAGGGGAAATTCACCCCTCCACTTT.

Within the sample, this clone is medium-sized. This chain links TRBV5-5 with TRBJ2-3; TRBD2 is a possible D gene (6 bases). The CDR3 is made up of 15 amino acids. Germline V gene data show CDR1 as SGHKS and CDR2 as YYEKEE (reference sequence). Trimming removed 4 bases at V and 0 bases at J, with 12 bases between. The CDR3 DNA follows: TGTGCCAGCAGCCCCCAACGGGAGAGCACAGATACGCAGTATTTT. Its protein is CASSPQRESTDTQYF.

This clone was seen a single time. The chain employs TRBV6-5 and TRBJ1-5; D gene unclear. V was pared by 6 bases and J by 0 bases, with 9 bases between. The CDR3 is 14 residues long. Germline CDR1 and CDR2: MNHEY and SVGAGI. The chain's CDR3 is CASRTAYSNQPQHF. DNA for the CDR3: TGTGCCAGCAGAACAGCTTATAGCAATCAGCCCCAGCATTTT.

The chain couples TRBV5-5 to TRBJ2-7, with D perhaps matching TRBD1 (6 bases). Germline lookup yields CDR1 SGHKS and CDR2 YYEKEE (reference sequence). The CDR3 contains 13 residues. Trimming took off 1 base at V and 3 bases at J, with 8 bases between the two ends. CDR3 protein: CASSLTGIYEQYF. CDR3 nucleotide sequence: TGTGCCAGCAGCTTGACAGGGATCTACGAGCAGTACTTC.

CDR3 protein: CASRYWTGNNSPLHF. CDR3 in DNA: TGTGCCAGCAGGTATTGGACAGGGAATAATTCACCCCTCCACTTT. The chain is built from TRBV5-8 and TRBJ1-6; 8 bases map to TRBD1. The junction had 6 bases not matched to a gene; V was cut back by 5 bases and J by 5 bases. Germline lookup yields CDR1 SGHTS and CDR2 YDEGEE. The CDR3 contains 15 residues. The entire variable domain, with the rest obtained from reference TRBV5-8 and TRBJ1-6, is as follows: EAGVTQSPTHLIKTRGQQATLRCSPISGHTSVYWYQQALGLGLQFLLWYDEGEERNRGNFPPRFSGRQFPNYSSELNVNALELEDSALYLCASRYWTGNNSPLHFGNGTRLTVT.

The chain links TRBV18 to TRBJ1-1, with 7 bases that match TRBD1. CDR3 size: 12 residues. Trimming took 1 base from V and 8 from J; bases not matched to a gene: 1. Germline assignment: CDR1 KGHSH and CDR2 LQKENI. CDR3 protein: CASSPQGAEAFF. The CDR3 nucleotides read TGTGCCAGCTCACCACAGGGGGCAGAAGCTTTCTTT.

This chain connects TRBV5-1 to TRBJ2-5; the match to TRBD2 covers 7 bases. Germline CDR1 is SGHRS and CDR2 is YFSETQ. V was pared by 2 bases and J by 4 bases, with 5 bases of the junction left unmatched. CDR3 size: 14 residues. In DNA form, the CDR3 reads TGCGCCAGCAGCTTTTCGGGGAGGGGAGAGACCCAGTACTTC. It translates to CASSFSGRGETQYF.

J is TRBJ1-1 and V is TRBV28; D unclear. Looked up from germline, CDR1 is MDHEN and CDR2 is SYDVKM. V lost 6 bases and J lost 0, with 5 bases in between. This CDR3 is 12 amino acids long. Here the CDR3 DNA reads TGTGCCAGCAGCCTTTTGAACACTGAAGCTTTCTTT. Translating it yields CASSLLNTEAFF.

The V and J genes are TRBV6-5 and TRBJ1-2, with TRBD1 matching over 7 bases. Germline V gene lookup returns CDR1 MNHEY and CDR2 SVGAGI. The CDR3 contains 13 residues. V lost 6 bases to trimming and J lost 7 bases; unmatched junction nucleotides: 8. The CDR3 loop reads CASRPGQVRGYTF. In nucleotides, the CDR3 is TGTGCCAGCAGACCCGGACAGGTTCGTGGCTACACCTTC.

This clone was seen a handful of times. J is TRBJ1-1 and V is TRBV25-1, with unresolved D. Germline values: CDR1 MGHDK, CDR2 SYGVNS. Trimming took off 4 bases at V and 7 bases at J, with 16 bases between the two ends. CDR3 length: 14 amino acids. CDR3 coding DNA: TGTGCCAGCAGTGTCGAGGGAAAGAGAGGTGAAGCTTTCTTT. Amino acids: CASSVEGKRGEAFF.

The CDR3 sequence: CASSWGLNQPQHF. Here the CDR3 DNA reads TGCGCCAGCAGCTGGGGACTGAATCAGCCCCAGCATTTT. The rearrangement uses TRBV5-1 and TRBJ1-5; TRBD1 might be the D (5 bases). This CDR3 has 13 residues. Per germline, CDR1 SGHRS and CDR2 YFSETQ. The germline V and J ends were trimmed by 3 bases and 4 bases, with 8 bases remaining between them.

The chain employs TRBV29-1 and TRBJ1-2; 8 nucleotides align to TRBD1. V dropped 8 bases and J dropped 4; count of bases not matched to a gene: 12. The CDR3 consists of 14 residues. The germline V gene has CDR1 SQVTM and CDR2 ANQGSEA. CDR3: CSFLGQGKPYGYTF. DNA for the CDR3: TGCAGCTTTTTAGGACAGGGAAAACCCTATGGCTACACCTTC. Based on the CDR3 plus reference TRBV29-1 and TRBJ1-2, the full variable domain is SAVISQKPSRDICQRGTSLTIQCQVDSQVTMMFWYRQQPGQSLTLIATANQGSEATYESGFVIDKFPISRPNLTFSTLTVSNMSPEDSSIYLCSFLGQGKPYGYTFGSGTRLTVV.

This clone is a singleton in its sample. The CDR3 protein is CASSFAGGGYEQYF. The CDR3 nucleotides read TGTGCCAGCAGCTTTGCGGGGGGCGGTTACGAGCAGTACTTC. The V gene is TRBV7-6, the J gene TRBJ2-7, with 8 bases identical to TRBD2. V lost 3 bases, J lost 4 bases, and 5 bases stayed unmatched. CDR1 and CDR2 (germline): SGHVS, FNYEAQ. This CDR3 region has 14 residues.

The table lists this clone with a count of one. The genes are TRBV10-3 and TRBJ2-5; D might be TRBD2 (6 bases). The length of the CDR3 is 15 residues. Germline-derived CDR1 and CDR2 are ENHRY and SYGVKD. Trimming left V 2 bases short and J 2 bases short, with 12 bases between. As DNA, the CDR3 is TGTGCCATCAGTGAGGAGATGGGGGGACAAGAGACCCAGTACTTC. Encoded protein: CAISEEMGGQETQYF.

V gene TRBV11-3 combines with J gene TRBJ2-1, with 11 bases fitting TRBD2. This CDR3 comprises 17 residues. The germline V gene has CDR1 SGHNT and CDR2 YENEEA. The ends lost 5 bases at V and 4 bases at J; junction bases unmatched: 10. CDR3 coding DNA: TGTGCCAGCAGCCGCGGATCGACTAGCGGGGTTTACAATGAGCAGTTCTTC. This codes for CASSRGSTSGVYNEQFF.

The V and J genes are TRBV7-9 and TRBJ1-1; the D gene is possibly TRBD1 (6 bases). The CDR3 consists of 14 residues. The V and J ends lost 5 bases and 0 bases respectively, with 10 bases between them. Germline lookup yields CDR1 SEHNR and CDR2 FQNEAQ (reference sequence). CDR3 in DNA: TGTGCCAGCAGCGTCGGACAGATGAACACTGAAGCTTTCTTT. It specifies CASSVGQMNTEAFF. The full variable domain, with the rest looked up from reference TRBV7-9 and TRBJ1-1, is DTGVSQNPRHKITKRGQNVTFRCDPISEHNRLYWYRQTLGQGPEFLTYFQNEAQLEKSRLLSDRFSAERPKGSFSTLEIQRTEQGDSAMYLCASSVGQMNTEAFFGQGTRLTVV.

DNA of the CDR3: TGTGCCAGCAGCTTAAATGCGGGTAACACCATATATTTT. Its translation: CASSLNAGNTIYF. The chain recombines TRBV2 with TRBJ1-3; the D is unclear. Trimming shortened V by 6 bases and J by 7 bases, and 13 bases separated the two germline ends. The CDR3 contains 13 residues. Looked up from germline, CDR1 is SNHLY and CDR2 is FYNNEI.

The chain is built from TRBV29-1 and TRBJ1-2; unclear D gene. V was shortened by 6 bases and J by 3 bases, with 23 bases between the two germline ends. Germline assignment: CDR1 SQVTM and CDR2 ANQGSEA. The CDR3 length is 16 residues. The CDR3 reads CSVLRAQNYRDYGYTF. CDR3 nucleotide sequence: TGCAGCGTCTTGCGAGCCCAGAATTACCGGGACTATGGCTACACCTTC.

The CDR3 bases are TGTGCCAGCAGCTTGGCCCTGACCAACCCCAGGGGAGCTTTCTTT. Amino acid sequence: CASSLALTNPRGAFF. The genes are TRBV5-5 and TRBJ1-1; weak D call: TRBD1 (6 bases). CDR1 is SGHKS and CDR2 is YYEKEE in the germline V gene (reference sequence). This CDR3 has 15 residues. Trimming removed 0 bases at V and 10 bases at J, with 19 bases between.

This clone was detected only once. This chain connects TRBV2 to TRBJ1-1, with D unresolved. Per germline, CDR1 SNHLY and CDR2 FYNNEI. The ends were cut back, 8 bases at V and 3 bases at J, with 7 bases in the middle. The length of the CDR3 is 11 residues. The CDR3 DNA sequence: TGTGCCAGCGTTTATGACACTGAAGCTTTCTTT. It codes for CASVYDTEAFF.